These 21 T cell receptor beta chains originate from one sample sequenced in a study of graft-versus-host responses after intestinal transplantation. Processing released intraepithelial and lamina propria lymphocytes from the graft tissue. Repertoires were generated with immunoSEQ multiplex PCR, while TCRdb's copy carries only in-frame clones and drops some. The sample contains 7,500 to 8,500 clones, around four fifths of which appear only once. This specimen was ileum tissue, taken roughly 130 days after transplant. The receptors derive from a human patient who received an intestinal transplant, so some T cells may come from the graft donor.

The V gene is TRBV5-6, the J gene TRBJ2-7; D is undetermined. The V end was cut by 1 base, the J end by 3 bases, with 11 bases between. CDR1 is SGHDT and CDR2 is YYEEEE in the germline V gene. The CDR3 has 14 residues. CDR3 in DNA: TGTGCCAGCAGCTTGAACCCGCAAATCTACGAGCAGTACTTC. It is translated as CASSLNPQIYEQYF.

This chain links TRBV14 with TRBJ2-5, with a weak D call TRBD1 (6 bases). Germline loops: CDR1 SGHDN, CDR2 FVKESK. Trimming stripped 3 bases from V and 5 bases from J, with 13 bases between. CDR3 length equals 14 residues. In DNA, the CDR3 is TGTGCCAGCAGCCAGTTGGGGGCTTGGGAGACCCAGTACTTC. It is translated as CASSQLGAWETQYF. Looking up the rest from reference TRBV14 and TRBJ2-5 gives the full variable domain: EAGVTQFPSHSVIEKGQTVTLRCDPISGHDNLYWYRRVMGKEIKFLLHFVKESKQDESGMPNNRFLAERTGGTYSTLKVQPAELEDSGVYFCASSQLGAWETQYFGPGTRLLVL.

The genes are TRBV7-9 and TRBJ1-3, with a weak D call TRBD1 (5 bases). This CDR3 is 16 amino acids long. Deletions cut 1 base from V and 2 bases from J, with 12 bases between. Looked up from germline, CDR1 is SEHNR and CDR2 is FQNEAQ (reference sequence). In DNA, the CDR3 is TGTGCCAGCAGCTTAGGACAGCCCAATGCTGGAAACACCATATATTTT. Encoded protein: CASSLGQPNAGNTIYF.

The rearrangement uses TRBV19 and TRBJ1-5; D uncertain. The germline V gene encodes CDR1 LNHDA and CDR2 SQIVND (reference sequence). Trimming removed 6 bases at V and 0 bases at J, with 6 bases between. The CDR3 has 13 residues. The CDR3 bases are TGTGCCAGTAGGCGGGATAGCAATCAGCCCCAGCATTTT. It yields the protein CASRRDSNQPQHF.

The chain recombines TRBV15 with TRBJ2-5; D is unresolved. Germline V gene data show CDR1 as LNHNV and CDR2 as YYDKDF (reference sequence). This CDR3 spans 15 amino acids. Trimming removed 0 bases at V and 0 bases at J, with 8 bases between. In DNA form, the CDR3 reads TGTGCCACCAGCAGAGATGGGATTTACCAAGAGACCCAGTACTTC. It codes for CATSRDGIYQETQYF.

V and J are TRBV7-2 and TRBJ1-6; 8 bases are shared with TRBD1. The germline V gene has CDR1 SGHTA and CDR2 FQGNSA. Unmatched junction bases numbered 3, after V lost 3 bases and J lost 8 bases. This CDR3 has 14 residues. CDR3 loop: CASSLRQGYSPLHF. In DNA, the CDR3 is TGTGCCAGCAGCTTGAGACAGGGGTATTCACCCCTCCACTTT.

This sequence joins TRBV6-4 and TRBJ2-3, with 10 bases identical to TRBD1. The germline CDR1 and CDR2 sequences are MRHNA and SNTAGT. Trimming removed 5 bases from V and 2 bases from J; junction bases left unmatched: 4. This CDR3 is 15 amino acids long. The CDR3 loop reads CASSPGTGDTDTQYF. CDR3 nucleotides: TGTGCCAGCAGTCCCGGGACAGGGGACACAGATACGCAGTATTTT.

This clone has more than one count but fewer than ten. The chain recombines TRBV21-1 with TRBJ1-2. TRBV21-1 is a listed pseudogene. The CDR3 length is 12 residues. CDR3 nucleotides: TGTGCCAGCAGCAACGACAACTATGGCTACACCTTC. Its translation is CASSNDNYGYTF.

CDR3 residues: CASSGGQGATQYF. The CDR3 DNA is TGCGCCAGCAGCGGAGGACAGGGGGCGACCCAGTACTTC. The chain carries TRBV5-1 and TRBJ2-5, with 11 bases lining up with TRBD1. Losses at the gene ends were 4 bases for V and 7 bases for J; bases not matched to a gene: 3. Looked up from germline, CDR1 is SGHRS and CDR2 is YFSETQ. CDR3 length equals 13 residues. The whole variable domain, remainder taken from reference TRBV5-1 and TRBJ2-5, is KAGVTQTPRYLIKTRGQQVTLSCSPISGHRSVSWYQQTPGQGLQFLFEYFSETQRNKGNFPGRFSGRQFSNSRSEMNVSTLELGDSALYLCASSGGQGATQYFGPGTRLLVL.

This chain joins TRBV5-8 and TRBJ2-3, with a tentative D call TRBD1 (5 bases). This CDR3 region has 13 residues. The V gene's germline CDR1 is SGHTS and CDR2 YDEGEE. The germline V and J ends were trimmed by 5 bases and 6 bases, with 13 bases remaining between them. For the CDR3, the DNA is TGTGCCAGCAGAGGGGATAGACCCGATACGCAGTATTTT. This encodes CASRGDRPDTQYF.

V usage is TRBV6-4 and J usage is TRBJ1-5, with unresolved D. Per the germline V gene, CDR1 is MRHNA and CDR2 is SNTAGT. The CDR3 runs to 15 residues. The V gene lost 0 bases and the J gene lost 0 bases, with 6 bases spanning the gap. The CDR3 DNA sequence: TGTGCCAGCAGTGACTCGAACGGTAGCAATCAGCCCCAGCATTTT. It specifies CASSDSNGSNQPQHF.

The chain employs TRBV4-2 and TRBJ2-3; possibly TRBD1 or TRBD2 for D (5 bases each). Germline V gives CDR1 LGHNA, CDR2 YNFKEQ. There are 16 residues in the CDR3. Trimming left V 0 bases short and J 7 bases short, with 17 bases between. CDR3 region: CASSQDRDPRWNTQYF. CDR3 in DNA: TGTGCCAGCAGCCAAGATAGGGACCCTCGTTGGAATACGCAGTATTTT.

The chain recombines TRBV11-2 with TRBJ1-2; 10 positions match TRBD1. From germline, CDR1 is SGHAT and CDR2 FQNNGV. After removal of 5 bases from V and 6 bases from J, the junction contained 3 bases not matched to a gene. This CDR3 spans 13 amino acids. The CDR3 nucleotides are TGTGCCAGCAGCCTCGACAGGGGGCATGGCTACACCTTC. This sequence encodes CASSLDRGHGYTF.

The chain employs TRBV19 and TRBJ2-1; D might be TRBD1 or TRBD2, each matching 6 bases. V was pared by 8 bases and J by 8 bases, with 19 bases between. The CDR3 has 14 amino acids. Germline V gene data show CDR1 as LNHDA and CDR2 as SQIVND (reference sequence). CDR3 sequence reads: CASALGGGIYEQFF. In DNA form, the CDR3 reads TGTGCCAGTGCCCTCGGAGGGGGGATTTATGAGCAGTTCTTC.

The chain links TRBV6-5 to TRBJ2-5; D gene ambiguous. V was shortened by 2 bases and J by 0 bases, with 13 bases between the two germline ends. The CDR3 loop spans 16 amino acids. The germline V gene has CDR1 MNHEY and CDR2 SVGAGI. For the CDR3, the DNA is TGTGCCAGCAGTTACGGTGACTTACCCTACCAAGAGACCCAGTACTTC. It is translated as CASSYGDLPYQETQYF.

This chain connects TRBV30 to TRBJ2-5, with TRBD1 identical over 8 bases. The better agreement between TRBJ2-7 and the DNA end casts doubt on the J call. CDR3 length: 14 residues. Germline CDR1 and CDR2: GTSNPN and SVGIG (reference sequence). CDR3 nucleotide sequence: TGTGCCTGGAGTATAGGACAGGGTTTCGACGAGCAGTACTTC. Its translation: CAWSIGQGFDEQYF.

The chain links TRBV7-9 to TRBJ2-3; weak D call: TRBD2 (6 bases). The V and J ends lost 4 bases and 2 bases respectively, with 22 bases between them. Germline lookup yields CDR1 SEHNR and CDR2 FQNEAQ (reference sequence). The CDR3 is 18 amino acids. The CDR3: CASSSTFREQKFTDTQYF. In nucleotides, the CDR3 is TGTGCCAGCAGCTCTACCTTCCGGGAGCAAAAATTCACAGATACGCAGTATTTT.

This chain connects TRBV19 to TRBJ1-1; 7 positions match TRBD1. The junction had 5 bases not matched to a gene; V was cut back by 3 bases and J by 10 bases. The CDR3 sequence is 12 residues long. Germline values: CDR1 LNHDA, CDR2 SQIVND (reference sequence). CDR3 DNA: TGTGCCAGTAGTATCGACAGGGAGGTAGCTTTCTTT. Protein sequence: CASSIDREVAFF. Full variable domain (remainder filled in from reference TRBV19 and TRBJ1-1): DGGITQSPKYLFRKEGQNVTLSCEQNLNHDAMYWYRQDPGQGLRLIYYSQIVNDFQKGDIAEGYSVSREKKESFPLTVTSAQKNPTAFYLCASSIDREVAFFGQGTRLTVV.

The CDR3 is CASSQTGDSGNTIYF. The CDR3 DNA reads as TGTGCCAGCAGCCAAACAGGGGACTCTGGAAACACCATATATTTT. The chain combines TRBV5-6 with TRBJ1-3; TRBD1 aligns across 7 bases. CDR3 length equals 15 residues. Trimming took 4 bases from V and 0 from J; bases not matched to a gene: 4. In germline, CDR1 is SGHDT, CDR2 YYEEEE. The full variable domain, rest sourced from reference TRBV5-6 and TRBJ1-3, is DAGVTQSPTHLIKTRGQQVTLRCSPKSGHDTVSWYQQALGQGPQFIFQYYEEEERQRGNFPDRFSGHQFPNYSSELNVNALLLGDSALYLCASSQTGDSGNTIYFGEGSWLTVV.

This chain joins TRBV5-1 and TRBJ2-1; D not resolved. This CDR3 region has 13 residues. Trimming removed 4 bases from V and 4 bases from J, with 9 bases in between. CDR1 SGHRS and CDR2 YFSETQ come from the germline V gene. The CDR3 coding sequence is TGCGCCAGCAGCCCGGACCTTTACAATGAGCAGTTCTTC. Protein: CASSPDLYNEQFF.

The chain has TRBV7-9 and TRBJ1-3; TRBD1 might be the D (5 bases). V was cut by 5 bases and J by 7 bases, with 15 bases left in between. Germline CDR1 is SEHNR and CDR2 is FQNEAQ (reference sequence). The CDR3 length is 14 residues. CDR3 sequence: CASSPQGERNTIYF. The CDR3 DNA reads TGTGCCAGCAGCCCTCAGGGAGAAAGGAACACCATATATTTT.